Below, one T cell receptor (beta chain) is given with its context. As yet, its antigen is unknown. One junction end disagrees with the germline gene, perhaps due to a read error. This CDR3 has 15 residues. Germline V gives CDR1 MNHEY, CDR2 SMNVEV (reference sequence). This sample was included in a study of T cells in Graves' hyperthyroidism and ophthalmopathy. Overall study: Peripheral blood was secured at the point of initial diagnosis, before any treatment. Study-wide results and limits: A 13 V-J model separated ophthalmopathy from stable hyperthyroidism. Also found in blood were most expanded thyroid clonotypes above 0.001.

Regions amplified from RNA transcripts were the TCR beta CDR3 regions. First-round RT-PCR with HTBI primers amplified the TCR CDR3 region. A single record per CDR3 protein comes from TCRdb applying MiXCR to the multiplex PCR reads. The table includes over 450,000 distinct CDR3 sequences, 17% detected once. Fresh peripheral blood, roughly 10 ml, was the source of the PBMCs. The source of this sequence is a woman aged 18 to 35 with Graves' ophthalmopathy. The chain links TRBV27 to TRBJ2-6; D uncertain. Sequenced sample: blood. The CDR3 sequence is CAGSIISSGANVLTF. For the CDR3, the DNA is TGTGCCGGCAGCATCATAAGCTCTGGGGCCAACGTCCTGACTTTC.